The clone carrying this TCR beta chain was counted a single time. The length of the CDR3 is 19 residues. Germline V gene sequence: CDR1 MNHNY, CDR2 SVGAGI (reference sequence). Trimming cost V 5 bases and J 6 bases; bases outside gene matches: 21. The method was immunoSEQ multiplex PCR; TCRdb's version includes in-frame clones alone and lacks a portion of them. The data contain around 190,000 clones, around 84% of them seen just once; the ten biggest clones take up roughly 5%. This sample stems from a study of blood T cell repertoires in COVID-19. The specimen sequenced was peripheral blood. The source is a woman aged 80 or older with acute or convalescent COVID-19. This chain links TRBV6-6 with TRBJ2-4; TRBD1 matches 8 bases. For the CDR3, the DNA is TGTGCCAGCAGTCACACAGGGGGAAGGGGGAACGGCTTGGGAAACATTCAGTACTTC. Its translation is CASSHTGGRGNGLGNIQYF.